The 20 T cell receptor beta chains below were found in one sample sequenced in a study of T cell changes during pregnancy in multiple sclerosis. The repertoire was sequenced with immunoSEQ multiplex PCR; TCRdb's copy has only in-frame clones and lacks some. The table includes under 110,000 clones, around 92% detected once. The input for sequencing was peripheral blood, taken in the second trimester of pregnancy. Receptor source: a female donor with multiple sclerosis, enrolled in a pregnancy study.

The J gene is TRBJ1-5, the V gene TRBV4-2, with 7 bases that match TRBD1. The CDR3 covers 15 residues. The ends lost 4 bases at V and 0 bases at J; junction bases unmatched: 3. Germline-derived CDR1 and CDR2 are LGHNA and YNFKEQ. CDR3 sequence (DNA): TGTGCCAGCAGCCCGGGACAGAATAGCAATCAGCCCCAGCATTTT. Translation gives CASSPGQNSNQPQHF.

The chain links TRBV11-3 to TRBJ2-1; maybe TRBD2 (6 bases). Trimming left V 3 bases short and J 8 bases short, with 11 bases between. Looked up from germline, CDR1 is SGHNT and CDR2 is YENEEA. The CDR3 is made up of 13 amino acids. CDR3 sequence (DNA): TGTGCCAGCAGCTTTCCCCCGGGGGATGAGCAGTTCTTC. Translated: CASSFPPGDEQFF. The complete variable domain, with remaining parts taken from reference TRBV11-3 and TRBJ2-1, reads EAGVVQSPRYKIIEKKQPVAFWCNPISGHNTLYWYLQNLGQGPELLIRYENEEAVDDSQLPKDRFSAERLKGVDSTLKIQPAELGDSAVYLCASSFPPGDEQFFGPGTRLTVL.

This clone was recorded a few times. The chain has TRBV6-5 and TRBJ2-1, with D possibly matching TRBD2 (6 bases). Germline CDR1 MNHEY, CDR2 SVGAGI. Trimming took 5 bases from V and 4 from J, leaving 15 bases between them. The CDR3 contains 15 residues. The CDR3 here is CASSPRLEGYNEQFF. In DNA, the CDR3 is TGTGCCAGCAGTCCCAGACTAGAGGGGTACAATGAGCAGTTCTTC.

The CDR3 sequence: CASSPGARDEQYF. Written as DNA, the CDR3 is TGTGCCAGCAGCCCAGGGGCTCGGGACGAGCAGTACTTC. This rearrangement joins TRBV28 to TRBJ2-7; D is possibly TRBD1 (6 bases). Trimming pared 6 bases from V and 5 bases from J, leaving 14 bases between. CDR1 and CDR2 (germline): MDHEN, SYDVKM. The CDR3 runs to 13 residues.

The chain combines TRBV5-6 with TRBJ2-3; 11 bases are shared with TRBD2. In germline, CDR1 is SGHDT, CDR2 YYEEEE. This CDR3 comprises 18 residues. The J segment lost 2 bases and the V segment lost 4 bases, leaving 12 bases of the junction unmatched. The CDR3 bases are TGTGCCAGCAGCCCGGTCATTAGCGGGAGGGCGATCACAGATACGCAGTATTTT. Translating gives CASSPVISGRAITDTQYF.

J is TRBJ1-3 and V is TRBV21-1. TRBV21-1 is marked as a pseudogene. There are 15 residues in the CDR3. This chain's CDR3 is CASPTGVRSGNTIYF. CDR3 nucleotide sequence: TGTGCCAGCCCTACGGGGGTCCGCTCTGGAAACACCATATATTTT.

The chain uses TRBV10-3 and TRBJ2-5; D is ambiguous. Germline CDR1 and CDR2: ENHRY and SYGVKD. CDR3 size: 13 residues. V lost 2 bases and J lost 2, with 6 bases in between. The CDR3, as DNA: TGTGCCATCAGTGAGGGGCCGCAAGAGACCCAGTACTTC. Translating it yields CAISEGPQETQYF.

The genes are TRBV6-1 and TRBJ2-2; tentative D call: TRBD2 (5 bases). The V end was cut by 6 bases, the J end by 7 bases, with 18 bases between. Germline V CDR1 and CDR2: MNHNS, SASEGT. The CDR3 runs 15 residues. CDR3 nucleotides: TGTGCCAGCAGGAGCCGGGCCAGCGGCGGCGGGGAGCTGTTTTTT. Translating it yields CASRSRASGGGELFF.

The gene calls are TRBV28 and TRBJ2-7; tentatively, D is TRBD1 (6 bases). CDR1 MDHEN and CDR2 SYDVKM come from the germline V gene. Trimming took 1 base from V and 2 from J, leaving 9 bases between them. CDR3 length: 14 amino acids. In nucleotides, the CDR3 is TGTGCCAGCAGTTTATCGGGACAAGCCTACGAGCAGTACTTC. Its protein is CASSLSGQAYEQYF. Looking up the rest from reference TRBV28 and TRBJ2-7 gives the full variable domain: DVKVTQSSRYLVKRTGEKVFLECVQDMDHENMFWYRQDPGLGLRLIYFSYDVKMKEKGDIPEGYSVSREKKERFSLILESASTNQTSMYLCASSLSGQAYEQYFGPGTRLTVT.

The V call is TRBV7-3, the J call TRBJ2-6; 13 nucleotides agree with TRBD2. The J segment lost 3 bases and the V segment lost 1 base, leaving 6 bases of the junction unmatched. This CDR3 spans 19 amino acids. Germline CDR1 SGHTA, CDR2 FQGTGA. CDR3 protein: CASSLNPGLAGVGANVLTF. Written as DNA, the CDR3 is TGTGCCAGCAGCTTAAATCCCGGACTAGCGGGAGTTGGGGCCAACGTCCTGACTTTC.

V and J are TRBV30 and TRBJ1-4; the D is unclear. Germline CDR1 GTSNPN, CDR2 SVGIG (reference sequence). Trimming cost V 3 bases and J 4 bases, with 12 bases left between them. The CDR3 length is 14 residues. The CDR3 DNA is TGTGCCTGGAGGGACTTTGGGGATAATGAAAAACTGTTTTTT. Amino acid sequence: CAWRDFGDNEKLFF.

The V and J genes are TRBV4-1 and TRBJ2-1; TRBD2 is a possible D gene (6 bases). This CDR3 is 18 amino acids long. CDR1 is MGHRA, CDR2 YSYEKL, per germline. V lost 3 bases and J lost 12, with 30 bases in between. CDR3 amino acids: CASSHPDDQWVGREAQFF. CDR3 nucleotide sequence: TGCGCCAGCAGCCACCCCGACGATCAGTGGGTGGGCAGGGAGGCGCAGTTCTTC.

The chain has TRBV7-8 and TRBJ1-1, with D tentatively TRBD1 (6 bases). The length of the CDR3 is 13 residues. Germline values: CDR1 SGHVS, CDR2 FQNEAQ. Trimming cost V 2 bases and J 7 bases, with 11 bases left between them. For the CDR3, the DNA is TGTGCCAGCAGCTTAAACAGGGCAATTGAAGCTTTCTTT. The encoded protein is CASSLNRAIEAFF.

The chain carries TRBV14 and TRBJ1-1; D gene ambiguous. Germline CDR1 reads SGHDN; CDR2 reads FVKESK. Trimming removed 3 bases from V and 1 base from J, with 12 bases in between. The CDR3 contains 15 residues. The chain's CDR3 is CASSQDRHPNTEAFF. The CDR3 DNA reads TGTGCCAGCAGCCAGGATAGACACCCGAACACTGAAGCTTTCTTT.

The V call is TRBV18, the J call TRBJ2-1; TRBD1 matches 7 bases. V shed 5 bases and J 0 bases; nucleotides not matched to a gene: 13. The germline CDR1 and CDR2 sequences are KGHSH and LQKENI. The CDR3 consists of 18 residues. The CDR3 region has the DNA TGTGCCAGCTCAATACTGGGGACAGAGTTAAGCTCCTACAATGAGCAGTTCTTC. As protein: CASSILGTELSSYNEQFF.

The chain uses TRBV4-1 and TRBJ1-2; 7 positions match TRBD1. V lost 0 bases and J lost 8; bases outside the gene matches: 15. This CDR3 has 17 residues. Germline V gene sequence: CDR1 MGHRA, CDR2 YSYEKL. This chain's CDR3 is CASSQDWGGASGGGYTF. CDR3 DNA sequence: TGCGCCAGCAGCCAAGATTGGGGCGGGGCCTCAGGGGGGGGCTACACCTTC.

The V gene is TRBV4-1, the J gene TRBJ2-7; 10 positions agree with TRBD2. The junction had 6 bases not matched to a gene; V was cut back by 1 base and J by 0 bases. This CDR3 is built from 17 residues. Germline CDR1 and CDR2: MGHRA and YSYEKL. CDR3 sequence reads: CASSQAISGGSSYEQYF. As DNA, the CDR3 is TGCGCCAGCAGCCAAGCCATTAGCGGGGGGAGCTCCTACGAGCAGTACTTC.

The rearrangement uses TRBV30 and TRBJ1-1; D may be TRBD1 (5 bases). The CDR3 consists of 13 residues. Between the trimmed V and J ends, which lost 2 bases and 4 bases, there was a span of 11 bases. Germline lookup yields CDR1 GTSNPN and CDR2 SVGIG (reference sequence). This CDR3 reads CAWSQGVSTEAFF. The CDR3, as DNA: TGTGCCTGGAGTCAGGGCGTGAGCACTGAAGCTTTCTTT.

The chain joins TRBV7-2 to TRBJ1-1; 9 positions agree with TRBD1. Trimming cost V 4 bases and J 6 bases; bases outside gene matches: 6. From germline, CDR1 is SGHTA and CDR2 FQGNSA. The CDR3 has 14 residues. Here the CDR3 DNA reads TGTGCCAGCAGCTCTTCGGACAGGGGTGCTGAAGCTTTCTTT. It codes for CASSSSDRGAEAFF.

The chain carries TRBV7-9 and TRBJ2-2; D gene unclear. Germline CDR1 reads SEHNR; CDR2 reads FQNEAQ (reference sequence). Trimming shortened V by 10 bases and J by 2 bases, and 14 bases separated the two germline ends. This CDR3 spans 14 amino acids. CDR3 amino acids: CAITPPLNTGELFF. CDR3 coding DNA: TGTGCCATCACTCCCCCCTTAAACACCGGGGAGCTGTTTTTT.